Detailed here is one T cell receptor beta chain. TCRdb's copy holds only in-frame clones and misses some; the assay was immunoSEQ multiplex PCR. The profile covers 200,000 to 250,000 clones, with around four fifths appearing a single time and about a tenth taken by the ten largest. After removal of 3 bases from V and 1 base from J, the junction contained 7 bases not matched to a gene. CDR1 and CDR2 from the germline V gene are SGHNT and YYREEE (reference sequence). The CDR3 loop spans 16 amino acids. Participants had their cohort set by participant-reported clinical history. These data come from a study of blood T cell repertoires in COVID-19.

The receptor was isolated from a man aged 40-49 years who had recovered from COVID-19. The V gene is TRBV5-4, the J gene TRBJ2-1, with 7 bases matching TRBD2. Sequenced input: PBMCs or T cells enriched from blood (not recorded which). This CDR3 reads CASSSSRERSYNEQFF. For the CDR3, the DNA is TGTGCCAGCAGCTCTTCGCGGGAGCGGTCCTACAATGAGCAGTTCTTC.